The clone carrying this TCR beta chain occurred a few times. Antigen specificity is unknown. V was clipped by 3 bases and J by 1 base, with 19 bases between them. Germline lookup yields CDR1 SGHVT and CDR2 SQSDAQ. The CDR3 is 17 residues long. This sample stems from a study of beta chain features in type 1 diabetes. For the study at large: Sorted cells numbering some 110 million were examined across all samples.

Points from the study as a whole: cDNA-based sequencing might over-represent cells highly expressing TCR. Type 1 diabetes patients had moderately but significantly shorter TCRB CDR3s in all four CD4+ subsets.

The investigators reverse transcribed all of the isolated RNA, so they sequenced expressed TCRB transcripts. TCRdb's copy holds only in-frame clones and misses some; the assay was immunoSEQ multiplex PCR. The sample has about 160,000 clones, around 7.9% seen once. This TCR was recovered from a man aged 18 to 29 with type 1 diabetes. The sequenced sample was central memory CD4+ T cells from blood. The chain is built from TRBV7-4 and TRBJ2-7; D might be TRBD1 (6 bases). The CDR3: CASSLKGRKGQSYEQYF. The CDR3 coding sequence is TGTGCCAGCAGCTTGAAGGGGCGGAAAGGACAGTCCTACGAGCAGTACTTC. Using reference TRBV7-4 and TRBJ2-7 for the parts outside the CDR3, the full variable domain is GAGVSQSPRYKVAKRGRDVALRCDSISGHVTLYWYRQTLGQGSEVLTYSQSDAQRDKSGRPSGRFSAERPERSVSTLKIQRTEQGDSAVYLCASSLKGRKGQSYEQYFGPGTRLTVT.